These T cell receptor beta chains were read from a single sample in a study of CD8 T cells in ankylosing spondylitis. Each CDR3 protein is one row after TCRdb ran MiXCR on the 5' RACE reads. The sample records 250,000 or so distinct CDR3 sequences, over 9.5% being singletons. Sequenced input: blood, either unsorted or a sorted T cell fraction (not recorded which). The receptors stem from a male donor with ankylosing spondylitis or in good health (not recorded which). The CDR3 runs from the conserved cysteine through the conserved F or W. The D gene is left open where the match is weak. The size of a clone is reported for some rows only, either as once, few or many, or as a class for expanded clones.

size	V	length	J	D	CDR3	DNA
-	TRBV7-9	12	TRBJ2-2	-	CASSFSSGELFF	TGTGCCAGCAGCTTTTCAAGCGGGGAGCTGTTTTTT
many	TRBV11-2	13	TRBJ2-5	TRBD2	CASSWTSVGTQYF	TGTGCCAGCAGCTGGACTAGCGTCGGGACCCAGTACTTC
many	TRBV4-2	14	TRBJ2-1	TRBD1	CASSHTGAGDEQFF	TGTGCCAGCAGCCATACAGGGGCAGGGGATGAGCAGTTCTTC
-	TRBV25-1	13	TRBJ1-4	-	CASSVQVNEKLFF	TGTGCCAGCAGTGTCCAGGTGAATGAAAAACTGTTTTTT
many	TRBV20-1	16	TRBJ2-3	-	CSAGGGGVTSTDTQYF	TGCAGTGCTGGGGGTGGCGGGGTAACCTCCACAGATACGCAGTATTTT
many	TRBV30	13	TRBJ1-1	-	CAWSVVVGTEAFF	TGTGCCTGGAGTGTAGTGGTGGGCACTGAAGCTTTCTTT
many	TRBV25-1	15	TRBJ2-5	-	CASSELRATQETQYF	TGTGCCAGCAGTGAATTGCGGGCGACTCAAGAGACCCAGTACTTC
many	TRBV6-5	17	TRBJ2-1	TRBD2	CASSYFLKREGPNEQFF	TGTGCCAGCAGTTACTTTCTAAAGCGGGAGGGCCCGAATGAGCAGTTCTTC
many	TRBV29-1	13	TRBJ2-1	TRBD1	CSGRTGVYNEQFF	TGCAGCGGGCGGACAGGGGTCTACAATGAGCAGTTCTTC
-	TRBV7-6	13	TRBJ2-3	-	CASSLAEWDTQYF	TGTGCCAGCAGCTTAGCAGAATGGGATACGCAGTATTTT
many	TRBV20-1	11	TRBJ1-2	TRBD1	CSAGTDYGYTF	TGCAGTGCTGGGACAGACTATGGCTACACCTTC
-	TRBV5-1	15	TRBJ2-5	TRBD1	CAGSKTGEFKETQYF	TGCGCCGGCAGCAAAACAGGGGAATTCAAAGAGACCCAGTACTTC
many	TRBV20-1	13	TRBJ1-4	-	CSTTVLTNEKLFF	TGCAGTACAACAGTTCTTACTAATGAAAAACTGTTTTTT
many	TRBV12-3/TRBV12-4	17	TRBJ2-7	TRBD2	CASSSPGLAGGYYEQYF	TGTGCCAGCAGTTCGCCGGGACTAGCGGGGGGCTACTACGAGCAGTACTTC
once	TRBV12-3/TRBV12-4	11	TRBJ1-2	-	CANSSGYGYTF	TGTGCCAACAGTTCCGGATATGGCTACACCTTC
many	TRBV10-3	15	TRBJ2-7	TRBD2	CAIRRAGVSQSEQYF	TGTGCCATCAGGCGGGCGGGGGTTAGCCAAAGCGAGCAGTACTTC
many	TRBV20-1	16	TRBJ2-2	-	CSARTSQSLSTGELFF	TGCAGTGCTAGAACCTCACAGAGCTTATCAACCGGGGAGCTGTTTTTT
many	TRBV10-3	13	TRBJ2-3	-	CATSGQRTDTQYF	TGTGCCACCTCAGGGCAAAGAACAGATACGCAGTATTTT
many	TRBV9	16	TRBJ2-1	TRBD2	CASSVGAGGVYNEQFF	TGTGCCAGCAGCGTCGGAGCGGGGGGGGTTTACAATGAGCAGTTCTTC
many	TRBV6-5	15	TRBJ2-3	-	CASTLRLTGPDTQYF	TGTGCCAGCACTTTACGGCTAACAGGGCCAGATACGCAGTATTTT
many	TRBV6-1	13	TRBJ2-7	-	CASSPRGRDEQYF	TGTGCCAGCAGCCCCCGGGGTAGAGACGAGCAGTACTTC
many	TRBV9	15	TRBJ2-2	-	CASSWGSAAGGELFF	TGTGCCAGCAGCTGGGGGAGCGCTGCAGGGGGGGAGCTGTTTTTT
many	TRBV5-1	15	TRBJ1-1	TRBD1	CASGIQGGMNTEAFF	TGCGCCAGCGGTATACAGGGGGGGATGAACACTGAAGCTTTCTTT
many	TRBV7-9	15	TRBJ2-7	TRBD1	CASSNFGQGGYEQYF	TGTGCCAGCAGCAACTTCGGACAGGGAGGTTACGAGCAGTACTTC
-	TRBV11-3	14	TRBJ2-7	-	CASSIGGTANEQYF	TGTGCCAGCAGCATAGGAGGGACAGCCAACGAGCAGTACTTC
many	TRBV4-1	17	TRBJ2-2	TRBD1	CASSQDWGTGNTGELFF	TGCGCCAGCAGCCAAGATTGGGGGACAGGGAACACCGGGGAGCTGTTTTTT
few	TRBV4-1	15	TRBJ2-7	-	CASSQGDSSLLEQYF	TGCGCCAGCAGCCAAGGGGACTCGTCCCTACTAGAGCAGTACTTC
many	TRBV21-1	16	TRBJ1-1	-	CASSKGFRDPNTEAFF	TGTGCCAGCAGCAAAGGTTTTAGGGACCCGAACACTGAAGCTTTCTTT
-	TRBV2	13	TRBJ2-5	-	CASSRDAQETQYF	TGTGCCAGCAGTAGGGACGCACAAGAGACCCAGTACTTC
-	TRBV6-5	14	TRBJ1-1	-	CASSYRADNTETFF	TGTGCCAGCAGTTACCGGGCGGACAACACTGAAACTTTCTTT
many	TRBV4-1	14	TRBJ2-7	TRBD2	CASSLTGLGYEQYF	TGCGCCAGCAGCCTCACGGGACTAGGTTACGAGCAGTACTTC
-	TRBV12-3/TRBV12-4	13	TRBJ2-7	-	CASSFREKYEQYF	TGTGCCAGCAGTTTTAGGGAGAAGTACGAGCAGTACTTC
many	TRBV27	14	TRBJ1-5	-	CAVSGGYSNQPQHF	TGTGCCGTTAGTGGGGGATATAGCAATCAGCCCCAGCATTTT
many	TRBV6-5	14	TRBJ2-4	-	CASSYPPAKNIQYF	TGTGCCAGCAGTTACCCGCCCGCCAAAAACATTCAGTACTTC
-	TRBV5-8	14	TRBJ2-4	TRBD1	CASSSTGGMDIQYF	TGTGCCAGCAGTTCCACAGGGGGCATGGACATTCAGTACTTC
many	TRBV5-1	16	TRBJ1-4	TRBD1	CASSLNGQGTSLKLFF	TGCGCCAGCAGCTTGAACGGACAGGGGACGTCGTTGAAACTGTTTTTT
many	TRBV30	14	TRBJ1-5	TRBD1	CAWSLFRGDQPQHF	TGTGCCTGGAGTTTATTCAGGGGGGATCAGCCCCAGCATTTT
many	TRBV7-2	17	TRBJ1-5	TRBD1	CASSLGQGIRSNQPQHF	TGTGCCAGCAGCTTGGGACAGGGGATTAGGAGCAATCAGCCCCAGCATTTT
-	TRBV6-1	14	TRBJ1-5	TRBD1	CASSGGTGRQPQHF	TGTGCCAGCAGTGGCGGGACAGGACGTCAGCCCCAGCATTTT
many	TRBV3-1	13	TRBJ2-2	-	CASSQFSTGELFF	TGTGCCAGCAGCCAATTTTCCACCGGGGAGCTGTTTTTT
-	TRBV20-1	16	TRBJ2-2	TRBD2	CSARDLGGSGSGELFF	TGCAGTGCTAGAGATCTCGGCGGGAGTGGGTCCGGGGAGCTGTTTTTT
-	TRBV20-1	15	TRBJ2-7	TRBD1	CSARDVGQGVSEQYF	TGCAGTGCTAGAGATGTTGGACAGGGCGTCTCCGAGCAGTACTTC
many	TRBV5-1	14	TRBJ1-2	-	CASSGPTAFGGYTF	TGCGCCAGCAGCGGGCCAACCGCTTTCGGTGGCTACACCTTC
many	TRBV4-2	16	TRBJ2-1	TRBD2	CASSQVPSGTYNEQFF	TGTGCCAGCAGCCAAGTGCCTAGCGGAACCTACAATGAGCAGTTCTTC
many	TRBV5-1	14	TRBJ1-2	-	CASSAGWQGNGYTF	TGCGCCAGCAGCGCGGGATGGCAGGGCAATGGCTACACCTTC
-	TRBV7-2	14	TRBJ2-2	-	CASSLVPGTGELFF	TGTGCCAGCAGCTTAGTCCCGGGGACCGGGGAGCTGTTTTTT